The rows below give T cell receptor beta chains drawn from one sample of a study of shared clonotypes between healthy human individuals. Measured with immunoSEQ multiplex PCR; TCRdb has only the in-frame clones, and not every one. The sample has 2 million to 2.5 million clones; around 90% are singletons. Specimen: naive CD4+ T cells from PBMCs. The receptor set was obtained from a man between 18 and 29 years old in good health. Some clones in this sample may be carry-over from other donors' samples. Each CDR3 is given with its conserved first and last residue. A D gene is named only where the DNA matches it firmly. Some rows mark clone size as missing; the rest say once, few, many or name a class of expanded clone.

DNA: TGTGCCAGCAAAAGGACAGGGTCAGAGACCCAGTACTTC; CDR3: CASKRTGSETQYF; size: once; V: TRBV11-3; D: TRBD1; J: TRBJ2-5
DNA: TGTGCCAGCAGCACAAGACTAGCGGGAGGGGAGACCCAGTACTTC; CDR3: CASSTRLAGGETQYF; size: NA; V: TRBV7-2; D: TRBD2; J: TRBJ2-5
DNA: TGTGCCAGCAGCCAAGGGGCGCTAGCGAACTACGAGCAGTACTTC; CDR3: CASSQGALANYEQYF; size: NA; V: TRBV4-2; D: NA; J: TRBJ2-7
DNA: TGTGCCAGCAGGTGGGGACAGGGGAGGACAGATACGCAGTATTTT; CDR3: CASRWGQGRTDTQYF; size: NA; V: TRBV6-5; D: TRBD1; J: TRBJ2-3
DNA: TGCAGCGCCGAGTCGCAGATCACAGATACGCAGTATTTT; CDR3: CSAESQITDTQYF; size: NA; V: TRBV29-1; D: NA; J: TRBJ2-3
DNA: TGTGCCAGCAGCTTGGCGGCGGGACCGGGCCACTTC; CDR3: CASSLAAGPGHF; size: NA; V: TRBV5-6; D: NA; J: TRBJ2-5
DNA: TGTGCCATCAGTGAGGGACAGGCGTACTATGGCTACACCTTC; CDR3: CAISEGQAYYGYTF; size: NA; V: TRBV10-3; D: TRBD1; J: TRBJ1-2
DNA: TGCGCCAGCAGCTCACTCCCGGGACAGGGGGATATGAACACTGAAGCTTTCTTT; CDR3: CASSSLPGQGDMNTEAFF; size: NA; V: TRBV5-1; D: TRBD1; J: TRBJ1-1
DNA: TGCGCCAGCAGCTTAGGAACAGGGGTCGTGGGAGAGACCCAGTACTTC; CDR3: CASSLGTGVVGETQYF; size: once; V: TRBV5-1; D: TRBD1; J: TRBJ2-5
DNA: TGTGCCAGCAGTTGGAGGGGAAGAAGTGGCTACACCTTC; CDR3: CASSWRGRSGYTF; size: NA; V: TRBV6-6; D: NA; J: TRBJ1-2
DNA: TGTGCCAGCAGTGTGGGACAGGGACTCTACGAGCAGTACTTC; CDR3: CASSVGQGLYEQYF; size: NA; V: TRBV6-1; D: TRBD1; J: TRBJ2-7
DNA: TGTGCCAGCAGCTTTTCGGGGAGCAATCAGCCCCAGCATTTT; CDR3: CASSFSGSNQPQHF; size: NA; V: TRBV7-9; D: NA; J: TRBJ1-5
DNA: TGCGCCAGCAGCTTGCTGCAGGGTACAGATACGCAGTATTTT; CDR3: CASSLLQGTDTQYF; size: NA; V: TRBV5-1; D: NA; J: TRBJ2-3
DNA: TGCGCCAGCAGCCCGTCGACTAGCGGGAGCTCCTACGAGCAGTACTTC; CDR3: CASSPSTSGSSYEQYF; size: NA; V: TRBV5-1; D: TRBD2; J: TRBJ2-7
DNA: TGTGCCAGCAGTCGAGATCAGGGGAATTTAGACTTC; CDR3: CASSRDQGNLDF; size: few; V: TRBV7-9; D: NA; J: TRBJ2-7
DNA: TGTGCCAGCAGTACCCCCGGGGGGGGAAATCAGCCCCAGCATTTT; CDR3: CASSTPGGGNQPQHF; size: NA; V: TRBV2; D: NA; J: TRBJ1-5
DNA: TGTGCCAGCAGCTTGTCTAGGGAGACCCAGTACTTC; CDR3: CASSLSRETQYF; size: NA; V: TRBV5-4; D: NA; J: TRBJ2-5
DNA: TGTGCCAGCAGCTCCCGACGACCGGTGCGGGATACGCAGTATTTT; CDR3: CASSSRRPVRDTQYF; size: NA; V: TRBV7-9; D: NA; J: TRBJ2-3
DNA: TGTGCCAGCAGCTTAGCAGGGGTCCCGAACACTGAAGCTTTCTTT; CDR3: CASSLAGVPNTEAFF; size: once; V: TRBV11-3; D: NA; J: TRBJ1-1
DNA: TGCAGCGTTCGAGGGGTCACTGAAGCTTTCTTT; CDR3: CSVRGVTEAFF; size: NA; V: TRBV29-1; D: NA; J: TRBJ1-1
DNA: TGTGCCAGTACTATAGGCAATCAGCCCCAGCATTTT; CDR3: CASTIGNQPQHF; size: NA; V: TRBV19; D: NA; J: TRBJ1-5
DNA: TGTGCCTGGAATCCAGACAGTTCTGGAAACACCATATATTTT; CDR3: CAWNPDSSGNTIYF; size: once; V: TRBV30; D: NA; J: TRBJ1-3
DNA: TGTGCCAGCAGTTTAGTCGGTCGTGGGCTGTTTTTT; CDR3: CASSLVGRGLFF; size: NA; V: TRBV28; D: NA; J: TRBJ1-4
DNA: TGTGCCTGGAGTGTTGGTTCAGGAGATACGCAGTATTTT; CDR3: CAWSVGSGDTQYF; size: NA; V: TRBV30; D: NA; J: TRBJ2-3
DNA: TGTGCCAGCAGCTTAAACGACAGGGCCTACGAGCAGTACTTC; CDR3: CASSLNDRAYEQYF; size: NA; V: TRBV7-6; D: TRBD1; J: TRBJ2-7
DNA: TGTGCCAGCAGCAACGAGGAGACCGGGACGGGGGCCTTAGCTAACTATGGCTACACCTTC; CDR3: CASSNEETGTGALANYGYTF; size: NA; V: TRBV21-1; D: NA; J: TRBJ1-2
DNA: TGTGCCTCCAAATGGGCGTCCACTGACAGGGCAGGGCGCGGTGAAGCTTTCTTT; CDR3: CASKWASTDRAGRGEAFF; size: NA; V: TRBV27; D: TRBD1; J: TRBJ1-1
DNA: TGTGCCAGCATGAACCTACAGGGTGACTATGGCTACACCTTC; CDR3: CASMNLQGDYGYTF; size: NA; V: TRBV6-5; D: NA; J: TRBJ1-2
DNA: TGTGCCAGCAGTCCGAGGGACAGGGTCGTCGTTGACACCGGGGAGCTGTTTTTT; CDR3: CASSPRDRVVVDTGELFF; size: NA; V: TRBV27; D: TRBD1; J: TRBJ2-2
DNA: TGTGCCAGCAGTTTTAAGGGGGGCGGATCGAAGGACACCGGGGAGCTGTTTTTT; CDR3: CASSFKGGGSKDTGELFF; size: NA; V: TRBV28; D: NA; J: TRBJ2-2
DNA: TGCGCCAGCAGCTTTCGGTTCCTGGAGGATACGCAGTATTTT; CDR3: CASSFRFLEDTQYF; size: NA; V: TRBV5-1; D: NA; J: TRBJ2-3
DNA: TGTGCCAGCAGGGGCTACCGGGATTCCAACGTCCTGACTTTC; CDR3: CASRGYRDSNVLTF; size: NA; V: TRBV7-3; D: NA; J: TRBJ2-6
DNA: TGTGCCAGCAGTGAATTTGGGAGCTCCTACGAGCAGTACTTC; CDR3: CASSEFGSSYEQYF; size: NA; V: TRBV6-1; D: NA; J: TRBJ2-7
DNA: TGTGCCAGCAGTCCCGGACAGGGTACAGATACGCAGTATTTT; CDR3: CASSPGQGTDTQYF; size: once; V: TRBV2; D: TRBD1; J: TRBJ2-3
DNA: TGTGCCAGCAGTGTGGGAAGGCAAAGCACAGATACGCAGTATTTT; CDR3: CASSVGRQSTDTQYF; size: NA; V: TRBV2; D: NA; J: TRBJ2-3
DNA: TGCAGCGTCGACAGGGGTGCCACTGAAGCTTTCTTT; CDR3: CSVDRGATEAFF; size: NA; V: TRBV29-1; D: TRBD1; J: TRBJ1-1
DNA: TGTGCCAGCAGCTCCCGGACTGTCTACGAGCAGTACTTC; CDR3: CASSSRTVYEQYF; size: NA; V: TRBV7-9; D: NA; J: TRBJ2-7
DNA: TGTGCCAGCTCCCCGCAGGGAAGCTCCTACGAGCAGTACTTC; CDR3: CASSPQGSSYEQYF; size: NA; V: TRBV6-6; D: NA; J: TRBJ2-7
DNA: TGTGCCAGCAGTGTATTCTTGACTAGCGGATACAATGAGCAGTTCTTC; CDR3: CASSVFLTSGYNEQFF; size: NA; V: TRBV25-1; D: TRBD2; J: TRBJ2-1
DNA: TGCAGCGCTGGAGGACAACCTTACGAGCAGTACTTC; CDR3: CSAGGQPYEQYF; size: NA; V: TRBV29-1; D: NA; J: TRBJ2-7
DNA: TGTGCCAGCAGCGTCCAAACGGGACTAGCAGCTTACAATGAGCAGTTCTTC; CDR3: CASSVQTGLAAYNEQFF; size: NA; V: TRBV9; D: TRBD2; J: TRBJ2-1
DNA: TGTGCCAGTACCGTTACAGGGGCCGGTGGCTACACCTTC; CDR3: CASTVTGAGGYTF; size: NA; V: TRBV19; D: TRBD1; J: TRBJ1-2
DNA: TGTGCCAGCAGCGTAGCGGCAGGGGGCGTCTACGAGCAGTACTTC; CDR3: CASSVAAGGVYEQYF; size: NA; V: TRBV9; D: TRBD1; J: TRBJ2-7
DNA: TGTGCCAGCAGCCAAGGGGGGGGGCTAGCGGCCTACAATGAGCAGTTCTTC; CDR3: CASSQGGGLAAYNEQFF; size: NA; V: TRBV11-3; D: NA; J: TRBJ2-1
DNA: TGTGCCGGGGGGAACAGGGAGAGTTATGGCTACACCTTC; CDR3: CAGGNRESYGYTF; size: NA; V: TRBV7-9; D: NA; J: TRBJ1-2
DNA: TGTGCCAGCAGCCCTCCCGAAAAGGGAGTAGCGAACGAGCAGTACTTC; CDR3: CASSPPEKGVANEQYF; size: NA; V: TRBV7-2; D: NA; J: TRBJ2-7
DNA: TGTGCCAGCAGCTTAAATCTACCAGGGGGGGATACGCAGTATTTT; CDR3: CASSLNLPGGDTQYF; size: NA; V: TRBV7-3; D: NA; J: TRBJ2-3
DNA: TGTGCCTGGAGTGTACGGGGCGGGAGGACCGGCGATGAGCAGTTCTTC; CDR3: CAWSVRGGRTGDEQFF; size: NA; V: TRBV30; D: TRBD2; J: TRBJ2-1
DNA: TGTGCCAGCAGCTTAATGGGACTAGCGGTTTACAATGAGCAGTTCTTC; CDR3: CASSLMGLAVYNEQFF; size: NA; V: TRBV7-3; D: TRBD2; J: TRBJ2-1
DNA: TGTGCCAGCAGCCTCAGTATGACCGGGGAGCTGTTTTTT; CDR3: CASSLSMTGELFF; size: NA; V: TRBV7-9; D: NA; J: TRBJ2-2
DNA: TGTGCCAGCAGTTTACAGGATTGGGGAGCTTTCTTT; CDR3: CASSLQDWGAFF; size: NA; V: TRBV2; D: NA; J: TRBJ1-1
DNA: TGCGCCAGCAGAGGGGTCGGCTACACCTTC; CDR3: CASRGVGYTF; size: few; V: TRBV4-1; D: NA; J: TRBJ1-2
DNA: TGCGCCAGCAGCTTTCCCCCGTGGCAGGGGATTAGCGGGGGCTACAATGAGCAGTTCTTC; CDR3: CASSFPPWQGISGGYNEQFF; size: NA; V: TRBV5-1; D: TRBD2; J: TRBJ2-1
DNA: TGCGCCAGCATAGCTGGAAACAGCAACACCGGGGAGCTGTTTTTT; CDR3: CASIAGNSNTGELFF; size: NA; V: TRBV5-1; D: NA; J: TRBJ2-2
DNA: TGCAGTGCTGGGACAGGGAAAGGGCAGCATTTT; CDR3: CSAGTGKGQHF; size: NA; V: TRBV20-1; D: TRBD1; J: TRBJ1-5
DNA: TGTGCCAGCAGCCTAAACACGGCAACGGCGGGGTACACCTTC; CDR3: CASSLNTATAGYTF; size: NA; V: TRBV7-9; D: NA; J: TRBJ1-2
DNA: TGCAGCGTGGTTGGGACAGGGGGCGCCGGTGGCTACACCTTC; CDR3: CSVVGTGGAGGYTF; size: NA; V: TRBV29-1; D: TRBD1; J: TRBJ1-2
DNA: TGTGCCAGCAGTTCCTTTGGACAGACCGGAGGGCATGGCTACACCTTC; CDR3: CASSSFGQTGGHGYTF; size: once; V: TRBV27; D: NA; J: TRBJ1-2
DNA: TGTGCCTGGAGTCAGGATCGAGGGGGGGAGCAGTACTTC; CDR3: CAWSQDRGGEQYF; size: NA; V: TRBV30; D: NA; J: TRBJ2-7